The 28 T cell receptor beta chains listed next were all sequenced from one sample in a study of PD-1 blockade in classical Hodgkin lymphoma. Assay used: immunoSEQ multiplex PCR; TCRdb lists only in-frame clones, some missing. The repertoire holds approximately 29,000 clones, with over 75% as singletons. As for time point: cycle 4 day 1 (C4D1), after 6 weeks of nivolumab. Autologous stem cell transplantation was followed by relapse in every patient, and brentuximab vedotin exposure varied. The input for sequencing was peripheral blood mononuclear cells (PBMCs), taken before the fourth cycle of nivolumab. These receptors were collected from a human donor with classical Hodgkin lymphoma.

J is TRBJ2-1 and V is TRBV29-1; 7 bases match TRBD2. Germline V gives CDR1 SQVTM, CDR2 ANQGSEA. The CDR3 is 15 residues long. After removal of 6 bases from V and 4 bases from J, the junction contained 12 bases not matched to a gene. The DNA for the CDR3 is TGCAGCGTAATGGGGACTAAAAGAGAGTACAATGAGCAGTTCTTC. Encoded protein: CSVMGTKREYNEQFF.

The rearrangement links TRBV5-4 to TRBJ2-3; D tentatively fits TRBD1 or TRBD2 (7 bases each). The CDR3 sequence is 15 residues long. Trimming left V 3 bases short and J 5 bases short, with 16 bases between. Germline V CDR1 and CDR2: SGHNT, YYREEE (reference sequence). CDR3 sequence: CASSSQGRGLDTQYF. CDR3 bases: TGTGCCAGCAGCTCACAGGGGAGGGGGCTAGATACGCAGTATTTT. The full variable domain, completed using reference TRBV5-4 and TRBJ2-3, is ETGVTQSPTHLIKTRGQQVTLRCSSQSGHNTVSWYQQALGQGPQFIFQYYREEENGRGNFPPRFSGLQFPNYSSELNVNALELDDSALYLCASSSQGRGLDTQYFGPGTRLTVL.

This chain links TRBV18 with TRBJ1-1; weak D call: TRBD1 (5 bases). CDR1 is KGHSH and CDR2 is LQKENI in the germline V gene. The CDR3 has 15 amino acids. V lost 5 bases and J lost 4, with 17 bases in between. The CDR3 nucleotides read TGTGCCAGCTCAAATACAGCTCCCGGGGGCACTGAAGCTTTCTTT. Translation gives CASSNTAPGGTEAFF.

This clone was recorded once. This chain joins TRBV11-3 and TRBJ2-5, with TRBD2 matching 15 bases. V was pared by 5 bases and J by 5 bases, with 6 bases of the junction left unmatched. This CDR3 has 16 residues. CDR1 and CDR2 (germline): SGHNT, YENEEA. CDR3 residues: CASSQRGLAGGETQYF. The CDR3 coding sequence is TGTGCCAGCAGCCAAAGAGGACTAGCGGGAGGGGAGACCCAGTACTTC.

The CDR3 DNA follows: TGTGCCTGGAGAAGACTAGCGGGAGGTGAGACCCAGTACTTC. Encoded protein: CAWRRLAGGETQYF. The V gene is TRBV30, the J gene TRBJ2-5; 13 positions match TRBD2. Germline values: CDR1 GTSNPN, CDR2 SVGIG (reference sequence). The CDR3 is 14 residues long. V dropped 3 bases and J dropped 5; count of bases not matched to a gene: 3. Variable domain in full (rest from reference TRBV30 and TRBJ2-5): SQTIHQWPATLVQPVGSPLSLECTVEGTSNPNLYWYRQAAGRGLQLLFYSVGIGQISSEVPQNLSASRPQDRQFILSSKKLLLSDSGFYLCAWRRLAGGETQYFGPGTRLLVL.

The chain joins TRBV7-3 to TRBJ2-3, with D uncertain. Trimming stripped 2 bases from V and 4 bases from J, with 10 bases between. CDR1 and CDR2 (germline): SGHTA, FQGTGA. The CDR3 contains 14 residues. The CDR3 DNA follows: TGTGCCAGCAGCTTATCCTCAGGTTCAGATACGCAGTATTTT. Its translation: CASSLSSGSDTQYF.

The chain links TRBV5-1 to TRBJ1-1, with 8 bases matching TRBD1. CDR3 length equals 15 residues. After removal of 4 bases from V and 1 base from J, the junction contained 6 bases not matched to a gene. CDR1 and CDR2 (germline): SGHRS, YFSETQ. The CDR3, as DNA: TGCGCCAGCAGCCCTGACAGGGGAAAGAACACTGAAGCTTTCTTT. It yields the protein CASSPDRGKNTEAFF.

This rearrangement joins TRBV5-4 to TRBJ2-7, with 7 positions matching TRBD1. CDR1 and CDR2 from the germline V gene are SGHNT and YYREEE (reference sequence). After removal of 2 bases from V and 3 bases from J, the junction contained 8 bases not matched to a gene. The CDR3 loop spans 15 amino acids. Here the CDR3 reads CASSLRNRGGYEQYF. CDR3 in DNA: TGTGCCAGCAGCTTACGAAACAGGGGCGGCTACGAGCAGTACTTC.

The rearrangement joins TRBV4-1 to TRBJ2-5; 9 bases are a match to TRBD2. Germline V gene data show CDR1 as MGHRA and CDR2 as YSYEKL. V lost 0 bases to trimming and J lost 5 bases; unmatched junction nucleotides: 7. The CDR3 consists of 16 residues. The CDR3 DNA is TGCGCCAGCAGCCAAGAGCGTAGCGGGAGCTATGAGACCCAGTACTTC. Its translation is CASSQERSGSYETQYF.

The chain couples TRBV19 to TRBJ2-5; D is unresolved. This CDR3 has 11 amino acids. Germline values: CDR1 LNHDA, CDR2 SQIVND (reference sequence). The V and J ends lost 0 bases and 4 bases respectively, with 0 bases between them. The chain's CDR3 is CASSIEETQYF. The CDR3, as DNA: TGTGCCAGTAGTATAGAAGAGACCCAGTACTTC.

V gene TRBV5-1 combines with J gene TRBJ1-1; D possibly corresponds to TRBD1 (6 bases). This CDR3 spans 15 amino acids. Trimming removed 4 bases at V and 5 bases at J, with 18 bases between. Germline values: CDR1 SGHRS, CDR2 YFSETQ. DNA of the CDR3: TGCGCCAGCAGCCCCGCGGCAGGGACAACGACTGAAGCTTTCTTT. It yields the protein CASSPAAGTTTEAFF.

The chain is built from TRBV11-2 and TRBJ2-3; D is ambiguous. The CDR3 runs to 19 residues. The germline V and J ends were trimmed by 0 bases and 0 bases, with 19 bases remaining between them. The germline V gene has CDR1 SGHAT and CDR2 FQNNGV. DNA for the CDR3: TGTGCCAGCAGCTTAGATCCCCCCTTCGGAGCGCACAGCACAGATACGCAGTATTTT. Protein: CASSLDPPFGAHSTDTQYF.

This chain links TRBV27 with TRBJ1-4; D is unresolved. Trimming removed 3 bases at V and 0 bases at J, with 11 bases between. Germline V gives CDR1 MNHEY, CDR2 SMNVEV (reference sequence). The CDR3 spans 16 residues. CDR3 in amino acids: CASSLSPFATNEKLFF. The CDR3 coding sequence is TGTGCCAGCAGTTTGTCACCGTTTGCAACTAATGAAAAACTGTTTTTT.

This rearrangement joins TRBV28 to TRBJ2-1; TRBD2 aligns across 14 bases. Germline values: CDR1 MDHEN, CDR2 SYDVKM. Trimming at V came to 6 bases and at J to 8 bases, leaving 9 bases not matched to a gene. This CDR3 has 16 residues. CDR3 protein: CASSLSGTSGSHEQFF. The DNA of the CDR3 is TGTGCCAGCAGCCTGTCCGGGACTAGCGGGAGTCATGAGCAGTTCTTC.

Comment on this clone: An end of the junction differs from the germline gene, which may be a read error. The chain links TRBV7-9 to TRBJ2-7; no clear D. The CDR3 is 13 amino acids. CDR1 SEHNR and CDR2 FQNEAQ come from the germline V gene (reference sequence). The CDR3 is CASSSLISDEQYF. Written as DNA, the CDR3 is TGTGCCAGCAGCTCTTTGATCTCCGACGAGCAGTACTTC.

CDR3 amino acids: CATSAGGSMYEQYF. In DNA, the CDR3 is TGTGCCACCAGCGCGGGCGGGAGCATGTACGAGCAGTACTTC. The chain recombines TRBV15 with TRBJ2-7; 7 bases match TRBD2. This CDR3 contains 14 residues. Per the germline V gene, CDR1 is LNHNV and CDR2 is YYDKDF (reference sequence). J gave up 4 bases and V 5 bases, and 8 bases lay outside the gene matches.

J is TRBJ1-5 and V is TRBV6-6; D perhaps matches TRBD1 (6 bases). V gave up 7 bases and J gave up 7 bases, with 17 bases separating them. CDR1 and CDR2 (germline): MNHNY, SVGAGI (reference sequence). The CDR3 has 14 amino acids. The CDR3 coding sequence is TGTGCCAGCATTGACAGGACCGCCGGCCAGCCCCAGCATTTT. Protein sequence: CASIDRTAGQPQHF.

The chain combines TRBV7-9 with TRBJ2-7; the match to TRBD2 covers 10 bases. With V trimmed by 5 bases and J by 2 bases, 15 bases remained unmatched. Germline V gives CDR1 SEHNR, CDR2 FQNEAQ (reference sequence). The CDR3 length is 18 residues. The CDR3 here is CASSVKGLAAILPYEQYF. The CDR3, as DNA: TGTGCCAGCAGCGTCAAAGGACTAGCGGCAATCCTCCCCTACGAGCAGTACTTC.

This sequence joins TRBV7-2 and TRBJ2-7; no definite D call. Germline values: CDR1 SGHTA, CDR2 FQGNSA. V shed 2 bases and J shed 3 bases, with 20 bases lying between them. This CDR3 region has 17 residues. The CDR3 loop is CASSLFPIGKLNYEQYF. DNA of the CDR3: TGTGCCAGCAGCTTATTCCCGATAGGGAAACTTAACTACGAGCAGTACTTC. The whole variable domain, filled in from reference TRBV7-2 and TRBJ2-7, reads GAGVSQSPSNKVTEKGKDVELRCDPISGHTALYWYRQSLGQGLEFLIYFQGNSAPDKSGLPSDRFSAERTGGSVSTLTIQRTQQEDSAVYLCASSLFPIGKLNYEQYFGPGTRLTVT.

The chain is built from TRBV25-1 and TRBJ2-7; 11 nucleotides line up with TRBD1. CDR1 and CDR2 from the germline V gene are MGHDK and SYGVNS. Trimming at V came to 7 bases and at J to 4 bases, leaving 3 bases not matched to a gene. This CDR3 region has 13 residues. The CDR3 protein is CASTGTGGYEQYF. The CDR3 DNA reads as TGTGCCAGCACGGGGACAGGGGGATACGAGCAGTACTTC.

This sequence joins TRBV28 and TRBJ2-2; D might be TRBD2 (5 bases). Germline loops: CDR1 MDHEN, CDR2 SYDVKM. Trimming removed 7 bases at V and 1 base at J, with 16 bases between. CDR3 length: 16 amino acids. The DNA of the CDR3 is TGTGCCAGCATTCAGCCGGGGATCATGAACACCGGGGAGCTGTTTTTT. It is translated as CASIQPGIMNTGELFF.

The CDR3 is CSVGEGDTQYF. The CDR3, as DNA: TGCAGCGTTGGGGAGGGGGATACGCAGTATTTT. The chain has TRBV29-1 and TRBJ2-3; 7 nucleotides line up with TRBD2. V lost 4 bases, J lost 6 bases, and 1 base stayed unmatched. The CDR3 is 11 residues long. From germline, CDR1 is SQVTM and CDR2 ANQGSEA.

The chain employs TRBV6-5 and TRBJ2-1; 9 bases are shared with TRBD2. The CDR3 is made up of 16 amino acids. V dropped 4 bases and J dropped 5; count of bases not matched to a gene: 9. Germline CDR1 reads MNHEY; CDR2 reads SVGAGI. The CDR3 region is CASSSARLAGNNEQFF. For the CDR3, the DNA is TGTGCCAGCAGTTCAGCGAGGCTAGCGGGGAACAATGAGCAGTTCTTC.

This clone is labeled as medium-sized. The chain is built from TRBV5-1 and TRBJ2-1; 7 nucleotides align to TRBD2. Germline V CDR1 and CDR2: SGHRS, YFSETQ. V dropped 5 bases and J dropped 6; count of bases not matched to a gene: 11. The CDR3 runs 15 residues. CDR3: CASSLGRPRANEQFF. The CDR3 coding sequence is TGCGCCAGCAGTCTCGGGAGGCCCAGGGCCAATGAGCAGTTCTTC.

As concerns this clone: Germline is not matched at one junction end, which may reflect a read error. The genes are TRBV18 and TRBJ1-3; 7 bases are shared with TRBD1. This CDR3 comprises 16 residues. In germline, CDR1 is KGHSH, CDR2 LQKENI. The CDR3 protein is CASSPLPGQRGNTIYF. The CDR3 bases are TGTGCCAGCTCGCCACTTCCGGGACAGCGAGGAAACACCATATATTTT.

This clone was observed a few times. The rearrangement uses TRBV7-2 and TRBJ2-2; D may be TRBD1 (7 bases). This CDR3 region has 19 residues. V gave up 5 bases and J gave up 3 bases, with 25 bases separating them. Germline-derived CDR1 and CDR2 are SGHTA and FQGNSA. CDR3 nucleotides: TGTGCCAGCAGCCACACACGGCAGGGGGGAGAAGAGGACACCGGGGAGCTGTTTTTT. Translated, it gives CASSHTRQGGEEDTGELFF.

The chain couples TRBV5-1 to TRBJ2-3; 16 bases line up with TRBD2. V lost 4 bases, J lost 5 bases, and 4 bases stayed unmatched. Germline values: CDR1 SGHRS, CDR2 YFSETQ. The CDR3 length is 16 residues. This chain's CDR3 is CASSPGTSGRGDTQYF. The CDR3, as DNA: TGCGCCAGCAGCCCGGGGACTAGCGGGAGGGGAGATACGCAGTATTTT.

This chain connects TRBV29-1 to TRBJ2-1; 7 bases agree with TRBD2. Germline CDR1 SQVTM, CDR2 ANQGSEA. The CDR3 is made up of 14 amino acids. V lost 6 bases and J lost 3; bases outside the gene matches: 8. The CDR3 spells CSVGTGGSYNEQFF. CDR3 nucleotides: TGCAGCGTCGGAACGGGGGGTAGCTACAATGAGCAGTTCTTC.